This TCR beta chain was recovered during a study of blood T cell repertoires in COVID-19. Background on the study: Sources were T cells, B-cell-depleted T cells, or PBMCs; the material itself was cDNA or gDNA.

TCRdb's table, derived via immunoSEQ multiplex PCR, lists solely in-frame clones and lacks some. The sample comprises 180,000 or so clones, 85% to 90% of which are singletons, and more than 5% rests with the top ten. Germline loops: CDR1 SGHAT, CDR2 FQNNGV. After removal of 4 bases from V and 0 bases from J, the junction contained 2 bases not matched to a gene. The CDR3 extends over 15 amino acids. Enrolled through a virtual design, the participants were between roughly 18 and 89 years of age and came from 24 US areas. Cohort allocation depended upon clinical history that participants reported. Sequenced: PBMCs or T cells enriched from blood (not recorded which). The chain recombines TRBV11-2 with TRBJ2-1, with 8 bases aligning to TRBD1. This receptor was taken from a man between 40 and 49 years old who had recovered from COVID-19. CDR3 in DNA: TGTGCCAGCAGCTCCGGGACAGGCTCCTACAATGAGCAGTTCTTC. This codes for CASSSGTGSYNEQFF. Based on the CDR3 plus reference TRBV11-2 and TRBJ2-1, the full variable domain is EAGVAQSPRYKIIEKRQSVAFWCNPISGHATLYWYQQILGQGPKLLIQFQNNGVVDDSQLPKDRFSAERLKGVDSTLKIQPAKLEDSAVYLCASSSGTGSYNEQFFGPGTRLTVL.